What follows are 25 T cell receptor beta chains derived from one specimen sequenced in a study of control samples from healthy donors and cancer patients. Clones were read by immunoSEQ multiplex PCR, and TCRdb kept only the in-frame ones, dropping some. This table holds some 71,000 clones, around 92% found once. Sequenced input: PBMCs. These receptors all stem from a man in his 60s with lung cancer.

Here the CDR3 DNA reads TGTGCCAGCAGCCCGACACCTGGTGAAGCCGAAAAACTGTTTTTT. Residues: CASSPTPGEAEKLFF. The chain has TRBV7-2 and TRBJ1-4, with D unresolved. The length of the CDR3 is 15 residues. V lost 5 bases, J lost 8 bases, and 18 bases lay in between. Germline CDR1 and CDR2: SGHTA and FQGNSA.

This CDR3 reads CATQYEGGGTGELFF. For the CDR3, the DNA is TGTGCCACCCAGTATGAGGGGGGAGGAACCGGGGAGCTGTTTTTT. The chain combines TRBV6-5 with TRBJ2-2, with D perhaps being TRBD1 or TRBD2 (6 bases each). The CDR3 loop spans 15 amino acids. Looked up from germline, CDR1 is MNHEY and CDR2 is SVGAGI. Trimming removed 10 bases from V and 5 bases from J, with 20 bases in between.

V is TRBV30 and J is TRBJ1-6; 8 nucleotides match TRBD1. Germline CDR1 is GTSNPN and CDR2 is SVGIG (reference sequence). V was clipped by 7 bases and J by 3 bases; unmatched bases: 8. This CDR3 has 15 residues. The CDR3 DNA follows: TGTGCCTACCAAGCAGGGGGCTTCTATAATTCACCCCTCCACTTT. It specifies CAYQAGGFYNSPLHF.

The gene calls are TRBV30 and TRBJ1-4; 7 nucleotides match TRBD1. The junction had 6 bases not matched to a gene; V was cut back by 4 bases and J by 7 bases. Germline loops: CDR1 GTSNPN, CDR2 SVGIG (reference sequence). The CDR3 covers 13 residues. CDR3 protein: CAWNRGGGEKLFF. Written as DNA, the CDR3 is TGTGCCTGGAACAGGGGAGGGGGTGAAAAACTGTTTTTT.

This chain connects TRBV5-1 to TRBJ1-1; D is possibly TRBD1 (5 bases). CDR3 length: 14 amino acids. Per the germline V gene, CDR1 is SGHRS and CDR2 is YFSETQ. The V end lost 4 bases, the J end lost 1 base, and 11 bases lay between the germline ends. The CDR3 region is CASSAGIPNTEAFF. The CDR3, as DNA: TGCGCCAGCAGCGCAGGGATTCCGAACACTGAAGCTTTCTTT.

The CDR3, as DNA: TGCAGCGTCAGGACAGGCGACTATGGCTACACCTTC. It translates to CSVRTGDYGYTF. The chain recombines TRBV29-1 with TRBJ1-2; TRBD1 agrees at 7 bases. The germline V gene encodes CDR1 SQVTM and CDR2 ANQGSEA. This CDR3 is 12 amino acids long. V was pared by 6 bases and J by 3 bases, with 4 bases of the junction left unmatched.

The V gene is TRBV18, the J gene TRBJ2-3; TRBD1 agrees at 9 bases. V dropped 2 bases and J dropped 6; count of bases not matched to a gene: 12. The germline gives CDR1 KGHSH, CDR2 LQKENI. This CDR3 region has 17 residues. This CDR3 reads CASSPNAGQGGGDTQYF. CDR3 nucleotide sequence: TGTGCCAGCTCACCAAACGCGGGACAGGGAGGAGGTGATACGCAGTATTTT.

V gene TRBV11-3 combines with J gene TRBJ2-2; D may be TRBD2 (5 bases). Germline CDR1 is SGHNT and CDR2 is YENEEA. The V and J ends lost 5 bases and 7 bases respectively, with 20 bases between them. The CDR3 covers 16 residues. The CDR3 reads CASSQIRGNPHGELFF. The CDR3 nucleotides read TGTGCCAGCAGCCAAATCAGAGGGAACCCCCACGGGGAGCTGTTTTTT. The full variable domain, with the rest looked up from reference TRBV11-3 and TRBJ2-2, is EAGVVQSPRYKIIEKKQPVAFWCNPISGHNTLYWYLQNLGQGPELLIRYENEEAVDDSQLPKDRFSAERLKGVDSTLKIQPAELGDSAVYLCASSQIRGNPHGELFFGEGSRLTVL.

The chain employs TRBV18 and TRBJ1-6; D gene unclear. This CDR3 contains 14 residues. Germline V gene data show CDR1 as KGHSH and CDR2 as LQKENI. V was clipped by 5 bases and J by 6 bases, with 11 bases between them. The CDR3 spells CASSANVGNSPLHF. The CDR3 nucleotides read TGTGCCAGCTCAGCTAACGTGGGTAATTCACCCCTCCACTTT.

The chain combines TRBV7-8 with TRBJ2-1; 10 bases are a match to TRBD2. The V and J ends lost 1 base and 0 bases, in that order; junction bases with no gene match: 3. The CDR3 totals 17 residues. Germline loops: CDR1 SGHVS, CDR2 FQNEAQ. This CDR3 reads CASSLVTSGDSYNEQFF. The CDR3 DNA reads TGTGCCAGCAGCTTAGTAACTAGCGGGGACTCCTACAATGAGCAGTTCTTC.

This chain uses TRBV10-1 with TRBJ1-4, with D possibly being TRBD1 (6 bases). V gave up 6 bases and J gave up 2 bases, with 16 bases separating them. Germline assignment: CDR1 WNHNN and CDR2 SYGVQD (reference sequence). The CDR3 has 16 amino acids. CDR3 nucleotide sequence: TGCGCCAGCAGCGGAAGCCCTCAGGGGACTAATGAAAAACTGTTTTTT. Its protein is CASSGSPQGTNEKLFF.

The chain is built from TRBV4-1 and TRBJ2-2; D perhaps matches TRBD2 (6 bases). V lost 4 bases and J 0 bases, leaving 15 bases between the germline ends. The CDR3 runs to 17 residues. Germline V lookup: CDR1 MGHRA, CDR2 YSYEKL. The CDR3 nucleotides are TGCGCCAGCAGCCGAACTGGACTATCCACGAACACCGGGGAGCTGTTTTTT. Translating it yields CASSRTGLSTNTGELFF.

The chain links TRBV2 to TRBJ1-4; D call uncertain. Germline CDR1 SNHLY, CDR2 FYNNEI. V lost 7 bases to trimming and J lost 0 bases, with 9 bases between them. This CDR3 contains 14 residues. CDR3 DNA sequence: TGTGCCAGCACTTTCACTGCAACTAATGAAAAACTGTTTTTT. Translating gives CASTFTATNEKLFF.

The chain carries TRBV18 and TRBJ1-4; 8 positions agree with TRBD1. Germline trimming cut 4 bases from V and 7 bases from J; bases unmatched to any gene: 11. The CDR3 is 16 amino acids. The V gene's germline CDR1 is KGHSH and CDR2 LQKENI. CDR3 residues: CASSRTLQGGIEKLFF. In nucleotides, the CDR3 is TGTGCCAGCTCACGGACTTTACAGGGGGGGATTGAAAAACTGTTTTTT.

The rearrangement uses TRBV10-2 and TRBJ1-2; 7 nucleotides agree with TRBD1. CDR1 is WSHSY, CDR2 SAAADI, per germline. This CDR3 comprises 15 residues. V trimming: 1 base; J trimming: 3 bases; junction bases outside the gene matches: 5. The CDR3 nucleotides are TGCGCCAGCAGTGAGTTAGGGGGCATATACTATGGCTACACCTTC. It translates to CASSELGGIYYGYTF.

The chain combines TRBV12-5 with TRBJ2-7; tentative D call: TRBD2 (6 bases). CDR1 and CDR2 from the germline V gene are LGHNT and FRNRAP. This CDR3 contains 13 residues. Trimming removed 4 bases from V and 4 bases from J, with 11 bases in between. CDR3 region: CASGSGLLYEQYF. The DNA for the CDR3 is TGTGCTAGTGGTTCGGGACTCCTTTACGAGCAGTACTTC.

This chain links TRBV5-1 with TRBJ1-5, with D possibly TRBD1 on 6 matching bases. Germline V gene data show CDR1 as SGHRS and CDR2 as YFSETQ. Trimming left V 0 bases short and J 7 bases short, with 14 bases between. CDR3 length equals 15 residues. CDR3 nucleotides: TGCGCCAGCAGCTTGGGGGTGGGGGCTGGACAGCCCCAGCATTTT. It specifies CASSLGVGAGQPQHF.

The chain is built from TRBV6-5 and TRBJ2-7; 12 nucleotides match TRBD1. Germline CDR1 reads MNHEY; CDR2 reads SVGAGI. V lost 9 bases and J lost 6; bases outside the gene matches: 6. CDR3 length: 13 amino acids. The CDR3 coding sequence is TGTGCCAGTGGGGACAGGGGGCTTGTCGAGCAGTACGTC. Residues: CASGDRGLVEQYV.

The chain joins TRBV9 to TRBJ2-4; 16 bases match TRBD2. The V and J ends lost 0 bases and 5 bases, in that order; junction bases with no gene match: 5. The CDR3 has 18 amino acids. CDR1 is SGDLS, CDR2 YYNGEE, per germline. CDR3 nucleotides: TGTGCCAGCAGCGTAGCGGGACTAGCGGGGGGGCCCCAAAACATTCAGTACTTC. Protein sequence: CASSVAGLAGGPQNIQYF. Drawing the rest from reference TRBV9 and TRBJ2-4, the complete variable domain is DSGVTQTPKHLITATGQRVTLRCSPRSGDLSVYWYQQSLDQGLQFLIQYYNGEERAKGNILERFSAQQFPDLHSELNLSSLELGDSALYFCASSVAGLAGGPQNIQYFGAGTRLSVL.

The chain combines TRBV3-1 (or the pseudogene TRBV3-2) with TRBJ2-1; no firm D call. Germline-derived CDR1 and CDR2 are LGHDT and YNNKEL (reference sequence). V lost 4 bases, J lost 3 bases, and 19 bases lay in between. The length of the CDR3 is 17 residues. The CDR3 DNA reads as TGTGCCAGCAGCCCTCGTGTGGGGAAACTCGGCTACAATGAGCAGTTCTTC. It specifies CASSPRVGKLGYNEQFF.

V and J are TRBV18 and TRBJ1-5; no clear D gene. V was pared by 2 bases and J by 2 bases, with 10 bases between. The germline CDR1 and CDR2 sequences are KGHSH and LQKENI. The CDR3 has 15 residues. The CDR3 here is CASSPTSGGNQPQHF. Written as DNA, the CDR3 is TGTGCCAGCTCACCAACTTCTGGGGGCAATCAGCCCCAGCATTTT.

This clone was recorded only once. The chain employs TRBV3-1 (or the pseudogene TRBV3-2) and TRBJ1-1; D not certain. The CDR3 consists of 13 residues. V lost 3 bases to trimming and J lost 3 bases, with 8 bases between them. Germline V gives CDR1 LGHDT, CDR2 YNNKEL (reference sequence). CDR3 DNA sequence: TGTGCCAGCAGCCAGGGAGTTTACACTGAAGCTTTCTTT. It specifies CASSQGVYTEAFF.

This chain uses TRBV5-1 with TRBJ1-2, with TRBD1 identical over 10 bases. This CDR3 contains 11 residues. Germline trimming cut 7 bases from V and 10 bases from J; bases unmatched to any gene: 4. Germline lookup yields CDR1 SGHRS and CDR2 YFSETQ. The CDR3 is CASQGTGDYTF. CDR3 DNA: TGCGCCAGCCAAGGGACAGGGGACTACACCTTC.

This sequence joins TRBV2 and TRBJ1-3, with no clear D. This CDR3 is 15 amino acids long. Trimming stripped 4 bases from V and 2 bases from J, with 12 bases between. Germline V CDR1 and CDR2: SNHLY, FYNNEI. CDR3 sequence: CASSAGQATGNTIYF. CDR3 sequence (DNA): TGTGCCAGCAGTGCAGGCCAGGCCACTGGAAACACCATATATTTT.

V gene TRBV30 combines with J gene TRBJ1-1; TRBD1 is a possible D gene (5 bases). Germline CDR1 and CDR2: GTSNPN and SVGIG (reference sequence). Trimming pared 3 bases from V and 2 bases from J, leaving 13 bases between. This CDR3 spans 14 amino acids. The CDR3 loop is CAWRRDQRNTEAFF. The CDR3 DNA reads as TGTGCCTGGAGGAGGGACCAGAGAAACACTGAAGCTTTCTTT.